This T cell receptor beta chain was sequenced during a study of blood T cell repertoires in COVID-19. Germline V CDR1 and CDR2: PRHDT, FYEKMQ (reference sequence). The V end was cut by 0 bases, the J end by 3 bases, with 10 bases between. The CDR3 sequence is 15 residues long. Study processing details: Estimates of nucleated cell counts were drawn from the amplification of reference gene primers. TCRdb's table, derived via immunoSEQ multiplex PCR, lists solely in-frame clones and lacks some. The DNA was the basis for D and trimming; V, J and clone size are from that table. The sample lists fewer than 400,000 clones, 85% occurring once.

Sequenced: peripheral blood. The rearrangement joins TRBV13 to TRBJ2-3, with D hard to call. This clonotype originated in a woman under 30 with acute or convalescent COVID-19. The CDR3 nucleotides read TGTGCCAGCAGCTTAGGGCAGCTAGTGACAGATACGCAGTATTTT. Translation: CASSLGQLVTDTQYF.